This T cell receptor (beta chain) was captured in a study of PD-1 blockade in classical Hodgkin lymphoma (TCRdb year 2020). Turning to the overall study: Nivolumab dosing was 3 mg/kg intravenously every 2 weeks, continuing until either disease progression or unacceptable toxicity. To define a peripheral blood immune signature of response to PD-1 blockade in classical Hodgkin lymphoma, the study combined TCR beta sequencing with CyTOF.

Genomic DNA was extracted with the Qiagen DNeasy kit from unsorted PBMCs and from negatively selected CD4+ and CD8+ fractions. TCR beta CDR3 regions were subjected to amplification by immunoSEQ multiplex PCR with primers that anneal to V and J segments. A synthetic immune receptor repertoire was used to minimize amplification bias, and remaining bias was computationally removed after sequencing. The authors' analysis ran thus. Custom Python scripts were used to quantify repertoire diversity as the Shannon entropy index. Unsorted, CD4+ and CD8+ repertoires were examined separately, except in combined analyses, for which CD4+ and CD8+ sequences were merged in silico. A clone was considered expanded if an increase in frequency of at least 2-fold after treatment relative to C1D1 was found, and a pseudocount of 0.5 was applied to clones undetected at baseline. Singleton clones were defined as clones with 0 or 1 copy at C1D1, and non-singleton clones were defined as clones with 2 or more copies. Clones expanded in unsorted samples were labelled as CD4+, CD8+ or unknown by matching protein sequences in sorted samples from the same patient. Wilcoxon tests on paired samples were used to test diversity changes from C1D1 to C4D1. This is the immuneACCESS table as TCRdb keeps it, with only in-frame sequences that have V and J called. A part of the clones is gone; compared with another copy, unresolved V genes explain less than half, and the rest is unexplained. V and J calls and clone size follow that table, whereas D and trimming were derived from the DNA. For this sample the table gives over 50,000 clones, of which around nine tenths were detected only once. Roughly 8.8% of the sample lies in the top ten.

General study outcomes and caveats: Baseline TCR diversity was reported to be lower in newly diagnosed patients than in healthy donors, and even lower in relapsed/refractory patients. Among trial patients, those achieving complete response had baseline diversity similar to that of newly diagnosed patients, while diversity was significantly lower in partial responders and progressors. By C4D1, a significant rise was seen in CD4+ TCR diversity but not in CD8+ TCR diversity (p=0.0027 vs p=0.16), and the rise was most apparent among complete responders (p=0.02). Lower diversity was seen in patients whose nivolumab began less than 1 year after ASCT, and these patients were left out of later analyses so that immune reconstitution would not confound the results. The study covered only a single clinical trial cohort, and the causes of the repertoire differences, possibly disease activity or prior therapy, were still not defined.

From cysteine to phenylalanine, the CDR3 is 13 amino acids long. Only the CDR3 region is kept as DNA, spanning 39 bases read in frame from base 1. V sheds 11 bases and J sheds 5 bases, leaving 19 bases between their ends. CDR1 and CDR2, per the germline V gene (reference sequence), are SEHNR and FQNEAQ. Comments on this clone: Its antigen remains unidentified. Base qualities are not provided; no much larger clone lies one nucleotide away.

The time point label here, explained by the study, means: cycle 4 day 1 (C4D1), after five to seven weeks of nivolumab. Every trial patient had relapsed after autologous stem cell transplantation, and cohorts A, B and C differed in prior brentuximab vedotin exposure. The trial cohort comprised 56 patients with relapsed/refractory classical Hodgkin lymphoma whose best overall responses were complete response, partial response or progressive disease. Trial patients were treated with single-agent nivolumab in the multi-cohort phase II CheckMate 205 trial. Best overall response was determined by an independent review committee according to the 2007 International Working Group response criteria. Trial PBMCs were collected just before the start of nivolumab (C1D1) and during therapy at cycle 2 day 1 and cycle 4 day 1. Peripheral blood was collected in 8 mL Vacutainer Cell Preparation Tubes, from which PBMCs were isolated by centrifugation and then cryopreserved.

The sequence was obtained from a human donor with classical Hodgkin lymphoma. The sequences come from peripheral blood mononuclear cells (PBMCs), collected before the fourth cycle of nivolumab. Rearrangement joined TRBV7-9 to TRBJ2-7, and possibly TRBD2, on 6 matching bases. The CDR3 amino acid sequence is: CAAGHGRYDEQYF. The DNA sequence reads TGTGCCGCAGGACACGGGAGATACGACGAGCAGTACTTC.